The rows below give T cell receptor beta chains drawn from one sample of a study of T cell responses to AZD1222 COVID-19 vaccine. The repertoire was sequenced with immunoSEQ multiplex PCR; TCRdb's copy has only in-frame clones and lacks some. This sample has 95,000 to 150,000 clones, with roughly nine tenths found just once. The input for sequencing was peripheral blood, taken on day 0 of AZD1222 vaccination. Receptor source: an adult in good health. Each CDR3 is given with its conserved first and last residue. The order of the fields is CDR3 length, J gene, clone size, V gene, D gene, CDR3 DNA, CDR3 protein. A D gene is named only where the DNA matches it firmly. Clone size is not always given. Where it is, it says once, few, many or a class for expanded clones.

CDR3 length: 12
J gene: TRBJ2-5
clone size: -
V gene: TRBV29-1
D gene: -
CDR3 DNA: TGCAGCGTTGAAGGCGTAGGGGAGACCCAGTACTTC
CDR3 protein: CSVEGVGETQYF

CDR3 length: 13
J gene: TRBJ1-2
clone size: -
V gene: TRBV7-8
D gene: -
CDR3 DNA: TGTGCCAGCAGCTTAGGACAGGCGCGGGGCTACACCTTC
CDR3 protein: CASSLGQARGYTF

CDR3 length: 11
J gene: TRBJ1-4
clone size: once
V gene: TRBV2
D gene: -
CDR3 DNA: TGTGCCAGCAGGGAGGGGGAAAAACTGTTTTTT
CDR3 protein: CASREGEKLFF

CDR3 length: 16
J gene: TRBJ1-5
clone size: -
V gene: TRBV19
D gene: TRBD1
CDR3 DNA: TGTGCCAGTAGTAACCCGGGACAGGGGAGCAATCAGCCCCAGCATTTT
CDR3 protein: CASSNPGQGSNQPQHF

CDR3 length: 20
J gene: TRBJ2-2
clone size: -
V gene: TRBV19
D gene: TRBD2
CDR3 DNA: TGTGCCAGTAGTATGCCCAAACGCCCAAGGGGTGCGGGAGTAACCGGGGAGCTGTTTTTT
CDR3 protein: CASSMPKRPRGAGVTGELFF

CDR3 length: 14
J gene: TRBJ2-1
clone size: -
V gene: TRBV19
D gene: -
CDR3 DNA: TGTGCCAGTAGTATAATCCTCTGGGGGAATGAGCAGTTCTTC
CDR3 protein: CASSIILWGNEQFF

CDR3 length: 18
J gene: TRBJ2-1
clone size: -
V gene: TRBV4-1
D gene: TRBD2
CDR3 DNA: TGCGCCAGCAGCCAAGACGCAAGGGCGGGAGGTCACTACAATGAGCAGTTCTTC
CDR3 protein: CASSQDARAGGHYNEQFF

CDR3 length: 13
J gene: TRBJ1-2
clone size: -
V gene: TRBV28
D gene: -
CDR3 DNA: TGTGCCAGCACCACCCGGGGGAACTATGGCTACACCTTC
CDR3 protein: CASTTRGNYGYTF

CDR3 length: 17
J gene: TRBJ2-6
clone size: many
V gene: TRBV19
D gene: TRBD1
CDR3 DNA: TGTGCCAGTAGTATGAGGACAGGGATTAGTGGGGCCAACGTCCTGACTTTC
CDR3 protein: CASSMRTGISGANVLTF

CDR3 length: 12
J gene: TRBJ2-5
clone size: -
V gene: TRBV19
D gene: -
CDR3 DNA: TGTGCCAGTAGGCAGGGATTCGGGACCCAGTACTTC
CDR3 protein: CASRQGFGTQYF

CDR3 length: 17
J gene: TRBJ1-6
clone size: -
V gene: TRBV27
D gene: -
CDR3 DNA: TGTGCCAGCAGCGAGACACCTCCGGGACTGGGGAATTCACCCCTCCACTTT
CDR3 protein: CASSETPPGLGNSPLHF

CDR3 length: 14
J gene: TRBJ2-3
clone size: -
V gene: TRBV28
D gene: TRBD1
CDR3 DNA: TGTGCCAGCAAGACGCAGGACAGGGGGGATACGCAGTATTTT
CDR3 protein: CASKTQDRGDTQYF

CDR3 length: 14
J gene: TRBJ2-1
clone size: -
V gene: TRBV9
D gene: -
CDR3 DNA: TGTGCCAGCAGCGTAACGGGGGCCTACAATGAGCAGTTCTTC
CDR3 protein: CASSVTGAYNEQFF

CDR3 length: 15
J gene: TRBJ2-7
clone size: -
V gene: TRBV7-9
D gene: TRBD2
CDR3 DNA: TGTGCCAGCAGCCACCGGACTAGTACGACCTACGAGCAGTACTTC
CDR3 protein: CASSHRTSTTYEQYF

CDR3 length: 15
J gene: TRBJ1-3
clone size: -
V gene: TRBV2
D gene: TRBD1
CDR3 DNA: TGTGCCAGCAGGCAAAATACAGGGGTTGGAAACACCATATATTTT
CDR3 protein: CASRQNTGVGNTIYF

CDR3 length: 15
J gene: TRBJ1-1
clone size: -
V gene: TRBV5-1
D gene: -
CDR3 DNA: TGCGCCAGCAGCTTGGAAGGAAACCGGAACACTGAAGCTTTCTTT
CDR3 protein: CASSLEGNRNTEAFF

CDR3 length: 15
J gene: TRBJ1-3
clone size: once
V gene: TRBV28
D gene: TRBD1
CDR3 DNA: TGTGCCAGCAGTTTACAGGGGGGTACTGGAAACACCATATATTTT
CDR3 protein: CASSLQGGTGNTIYF

CDR3 length: 16
J gene: TRBJ2-3
clone size: -
V gene: TRBV9
D gene: TRBD2
CDR3 DNA: TGTGCCAGCAGCGTAGCCCTAGCGGGGGGCACAGATACGCAGTATTTT
CDR3 protein: CASSVALAGGTDTQYF

CDR3 length: 17
J gene: TRBJ2-3
clone size: -
V gene: TRBV27
D gene: TRBD1
CDR3 DNA: TGTGCCAGCAGTTCCTACCGGGACAGGGGTAGGACAGATACGCAGTATTTT
CDR3 protein: CASSSYRDRGRTDTQYF

CDR3 length: 15
J gene: TRBJ2-2
clone size: -
V gene: TRBV7-3
D gene: -
CDR3 DNA: TGTGCCAGCAGCTTAGGTCATCGGCAGACCGGGGAGCTGTTTTTT
CDR3 protein: CASSLGHRQTGELFF

CDR3 length: 15
J gene: TRBJ1-4
clone size: -
V gene: TRBV5-4
D gene: -
CDR3 DNA: TGTGCCAGCAGCCCCAGGGGTATGAGGAATGAAAAACTGTTTTTT
CDR3 protein: CASSPRGMRNEKLFF

CDR3 length: 16
J gene: TRBJ1-3
clone size: -
V gene: TRBV1
D gene: -
CDR3 DNA: -
CDR3 protein: CTSRLGGVAAGNTIYF

CDR3 length: 11
J gene: TRBJ1-4
clone size: -
V gene: TRBV28
D gene: -
CDR3 DNA: TGTGCCAGCAGCTTCCGGGCCCGAGCATTTTTT
CDR3 protein: CASSFRARAFF

CDR3 length: 14
J gene: TRBJ2-3
clone size: few
V gene: TRBV5-1
D gene: -
CDR3 DNA: TGCGCCAGCAGCTTCCGTACTAGCACAGATACGCAGTATTTT
CDR3 protein: CASSFRTSTDTQYF

CDR3 length: 14
J gene: TRBJ2-2
clone size: -
V gene: TRBV6-5
D gene: -
CDR3 DNA: TGTGCCAGCGCCCCACCTACGGCGTCCGGGGAGCTGTTTTTT
CDR3 protein: CASAPPTASGELFF

CDR3 length: 15
J gene: TRBJ1-2
clone size: -
V gene: TRBV7-3
D gene: -
CDR3 DNA: TGTGCCAGCAGCTTAGACGGAGCATCTAACTATGGCTACACCTTC
CDR3 protein: CASSLDGASNYGYTF

CDR3 length: 15
J gene: TRBJ2-1
clone size: -
V gene: TRBV15
D gene: -
CDR3 DNA: TGTGCCACCAGCAGAGAGGGCAGTCAGGACAATGAGCAGTTCTTC
CDR3 protein: CATSREGSQDNEQFF

CDR3 length: 15
J gene: TRBJ1-4
clone size: -
V gene: TRBV15
D gene: -
CDR3 DNA: TGTGCCACCAGCAGAGGGCGACAGCTGAATGAAAAACTGTTTTTT
CDR3 protein: CATSRGRQLNEKLFF

CDR3 length: 13
J gene: TRBJ1-4
clone size: -
V gene: TRBV10-1
D gene: -
CDR3 DNA: TGCGCCAGCAGCAGGGAATTAAATGAAAAACTGTTTTTT
CDR3 protein: CASSRELNEKLFF

CDR3 length: 19
J gene: TRBJ2-1
clone size: -
V gene: TRBV13
D gene: TRBD2
CDR3 DNA: TGTGCCAGCAGCCTTTGGACTAGCGGGACTTGGGGGTCCTACAATGAGCAGTTCTTC
CDR3 protein: CASSLWTSGTWGSYNEQFF

CDR3 length: 14
J gene: TRBJ2-5
clone size: -
V gene: TRBV6-6
D gene: -
CDR3 DNA: TGTGCCAGCAGTTACTCGGGAGAACAAGAGACCCAGTACTTC
CDR3 protein: CASSYSGEQETQYF

CDR3 length: 17
J gene: TRBJ1-5
clone size: -
V gene: TRBV28
D gene: -
CDR3 DNA: TGTGCCAGCAGTAACCCGAGTGGGCCGAACCACAATCAGCCCCAGCATTTT
CDR3 protein: CASSNPSGPNHNQPQHF

CDR3 length: 15
J gene: TRBJ2-5
clone size: -
V gene: TRBV13
D gene: TRBD2
CDR3 DNA: TGTGCCAGCAGCCTCCGACTAGCGGGGGGAGAGACCCAGTACTTC
CDR3 protein: CASSLRLAGGETQYF

CDR3 length: 14
J gene: TRBJ2-7
clone size: -
V gene: TRBV24-1
D gene: TRBD1
CDR3 DNA: TGTGCCACCAGTACTCCGGACAGGGCCTACGAGCAGTACTTC
CDR3 protein: CATSTPDRAYEQYF

CDR3 length: 17
J gene: TRBJ2-1
clone size: -
V gene: TRBV28
D gene: TRBD2
CDR3 DNA: TGTGCCAGCAGTCGGACAGGGACTAGCGGTCGCCCCAATGAGCAGTTCTTC
CDR3 protein: CASSRTGTSGRPNEQFF

CDR3 length: 13
J gene: TRBJ2-7
clone size: -
V gene: TRBV13
D gene: -
CDR3 DNA: TGTGCCAGCAGCTTAAACGGGGCCTACGAGCAGTACTTC
CDR3 protein: CASSLNGAYEQYF

CDR3 length: 15
J gene: TRBJ2-7
clone size: few
V gene: TRBV10-3
D gene: TRBD2
CDR3 DNA: TGTGCCATCAGTGAGTCTAGAACTAGCGGGACTTTGCAGTACTTC
CDR3 protein: CAISESRTSGTLQYF